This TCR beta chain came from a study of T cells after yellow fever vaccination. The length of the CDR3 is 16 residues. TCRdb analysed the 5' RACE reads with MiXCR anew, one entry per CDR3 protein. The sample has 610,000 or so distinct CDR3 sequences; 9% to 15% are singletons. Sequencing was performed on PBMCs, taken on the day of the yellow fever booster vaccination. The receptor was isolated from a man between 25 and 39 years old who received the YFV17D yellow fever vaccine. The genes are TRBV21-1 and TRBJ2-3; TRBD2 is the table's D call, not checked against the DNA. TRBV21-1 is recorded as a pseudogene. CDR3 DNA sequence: TGTGCCAGCAGACCCCCGGTACTAGCGGGAGATAATACGCAGTATTTT. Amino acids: CASRPPVLAGDNTQYF.